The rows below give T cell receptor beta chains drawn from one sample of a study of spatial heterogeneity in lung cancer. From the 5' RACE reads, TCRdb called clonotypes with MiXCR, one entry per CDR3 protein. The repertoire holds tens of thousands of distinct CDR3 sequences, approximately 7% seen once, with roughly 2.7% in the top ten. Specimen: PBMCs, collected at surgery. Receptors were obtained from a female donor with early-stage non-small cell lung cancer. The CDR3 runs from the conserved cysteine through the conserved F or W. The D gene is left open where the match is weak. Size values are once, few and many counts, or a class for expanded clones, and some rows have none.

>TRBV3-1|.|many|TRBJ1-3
CASSHARNTIYF
TGTGCCAGCAGCCATGCCAGGAACACCATATATTTT
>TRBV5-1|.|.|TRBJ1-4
CASSFGRTQDEKLFF
TGCGCCAGCAGCTTCGGTCGGACACAAGATGAAAAACTGTTTTTT
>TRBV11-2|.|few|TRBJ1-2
CASSLTSPSGLTIAF
TGTGCCAGCAGCTTAACGTCCCCCTCGGGACTTACCATCGCCTTC
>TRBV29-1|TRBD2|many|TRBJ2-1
CSAGGHGEQFF
TGCAGCGCGGGGGGGCATGGTGAGCAGTTCTTC
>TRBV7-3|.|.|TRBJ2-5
CASSLTPTETQYF
TGTGCCAGCAGCTTAACCCCGACAGAGACCCAGTACTTC
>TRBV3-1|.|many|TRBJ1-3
CASSQEGLGNTIYF
TGTGCCAGCAGCCAAGAAGGGCTTGGAAACACCATATATTTT
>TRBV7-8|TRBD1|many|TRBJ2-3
CASKTGGRVSVPDTQYF
TGTGCCAGCAAAACAGGGGGCAGGGTTTCAGTTCCAGATACGCAGTATTTT
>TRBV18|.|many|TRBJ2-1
CASSSGRNNEQFF
TGTGCCAGCTCATCCGGACGGAACAATGAGCAGTTCTTC
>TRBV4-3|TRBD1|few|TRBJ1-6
CASSQDANTGASPLHF
TGCGCCAGCAGCCAAGATGCGAATACAGGGGCCTCACCCCTCCACTTT
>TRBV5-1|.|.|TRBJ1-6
CASSLEQPDSPLHF
TGCGCCAGCAGCTTGGAACAGCCAGATTCACCCCTCCACTTT
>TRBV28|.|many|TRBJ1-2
CASSLQPYGYTF
TGTGCCAGCAGTTTGCAACCCTATGGCTACACCTTC
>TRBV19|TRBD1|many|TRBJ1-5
CASSIRKGQGSYSNQPQHF
TGTGCCAGTAGTATAAGGAAAGGACAGGGGAGTTATAGCAATCAGCCCCAGCATTTT
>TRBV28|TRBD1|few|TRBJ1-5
CASSLGTGSGQPQHF
TGTGCCAGCAGTTTAGGGACAGGGTCGGGACAGCCCCAGCATTTT
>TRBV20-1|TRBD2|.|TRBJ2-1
CSTTGTSDNEQFF
TGCAGTACAACCGGGACTAGCGACAATGAGCAGTTCTTC
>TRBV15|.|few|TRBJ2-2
CATSRDLGTGELFF
TGTGCCACCAGCAGAGATTTGGGCACCGGGGAGCTGTTTTTT
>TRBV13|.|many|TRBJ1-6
CASSLRGQIPNSPLHF
TGTGCCAGCAGCTTGAGGGGTCAGATACCAAATTCACCCCTCCACTTT
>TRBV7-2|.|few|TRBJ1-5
CASSLDGGSNQPQHF
TGTGCCAGCAGCTTAGACGGAGGGAGCAATCAGCCCCAGCATTTT
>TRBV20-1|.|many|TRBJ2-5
CSARVPGKETQYF
TGCAGTGCTAGGGTACCGGGCAAAGAGACCCAGTACTTC
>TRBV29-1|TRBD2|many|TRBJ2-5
CSVDGAGGETQYF
TGCAGCGTTGATGGCGCGGGGGGGGAGACCCAGTACTTC
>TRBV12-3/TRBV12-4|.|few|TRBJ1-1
CASSLAVRNTEAFF
TGTGCCAGCAGTTTAGCAGTCCGAAACACTGAAGCTTTCTTT
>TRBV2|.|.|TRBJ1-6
CASSGETNNHF
TGTGCCAGCAGTGGGGAGACTAATAACCACTTT
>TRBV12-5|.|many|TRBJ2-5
CASGFPTQYF
TGTGCTAGTGGTTTTCCTACCCAGTACTTC
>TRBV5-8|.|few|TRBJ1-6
CASGRQITNSPLHF
TGTGCCAGCGGCAGACAGATAACTAATTCACCCCTCCACTTT
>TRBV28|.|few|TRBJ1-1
CASSSSLRVYAFF
.
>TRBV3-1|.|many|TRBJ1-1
CASSRVAPTGTTEAFF
TGTGCCAGCAGCCGCGTAGCTCCAACGGGGACCACTGAAGCTTTCTTT
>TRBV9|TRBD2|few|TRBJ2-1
CASSVALADNEQFF
TGTGCCAGCAGCGTAGCACTAGCGGACAATGAGCAGTTCTTC
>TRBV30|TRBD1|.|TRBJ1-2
CAWSRTGVGYTF
TGTGCCTGGAGCAGGACAGGGGTGGGCTACACCTTC
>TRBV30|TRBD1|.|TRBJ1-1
CACRTGSMNTEAFF
TGTGCCTGCAGGACAGGTTCGATGAACACTGAAGCTTTCTTT
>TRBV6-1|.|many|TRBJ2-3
CASSVGSLGSTDTQYF
TGTGCCAGCAGTGTGGGGAGCCTCGGGAGCACAGATACGCAGTATTTT
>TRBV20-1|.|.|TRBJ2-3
CSARHRSLPTDTQYF
TGCAGTGCTAGACACAGGTCGCTCCCTACAGATACGCAGTATTTT
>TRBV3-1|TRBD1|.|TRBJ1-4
CASSQRVQGARNEKLFF
TGTGCCAGCAGCCAAAGAGTACAGGGGGCGAGGAATGAAAAACTGTTTTTT
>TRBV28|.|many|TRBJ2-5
CASSYDIGGAETQYF
TGTGCCAGCAGTTACGACATCGGTGGGGCAGAGACCCAGTACTTC
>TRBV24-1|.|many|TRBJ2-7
CATSKNSYEQYF
TGTGCCACCAGCAAAAATTCCTACGAGCAGTACTTC
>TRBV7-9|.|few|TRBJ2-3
CASSYPPGTDTQYF
TGTGCCAGCAGCTATCCGCCGGGCACAGATACGCAGTATTTT
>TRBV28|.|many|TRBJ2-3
CASSLSLDTQYF
TGTGCCAGCAGTCTTAGTCTAGATACGCAGTATTTT
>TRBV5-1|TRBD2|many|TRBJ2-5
CASSGTSLRETQYF
TGCGCCAGCAGCGGGACTAGTCTAAGGGAGACCCAGTACTTC
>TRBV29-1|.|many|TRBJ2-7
CSAATSSYEQYF
TGCAGCGCCGCTACGAGCTCCTACGAGCAGTACTTC
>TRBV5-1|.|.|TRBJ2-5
CASSLNTVDGGETQYF
TGCGCCAGCAGCTTGAATACCGTGGACGGAGGAGAGACCCAGTACTTC
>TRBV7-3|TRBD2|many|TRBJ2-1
CASSLGAGFIEQFF
TGTGCCAGCAGCTTAGGAGCGGGGTTTATTGAGCAGTTCTTC
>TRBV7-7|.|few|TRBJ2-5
CASSLAPTSIGTQYF
TGTGCTAGCAGCTTAGCGCCCACTAGCATCGGGACCCAGTACTTC
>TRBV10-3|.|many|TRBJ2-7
CAIRDGDTYEQYF
TGTGCCATCCGGGACGGGGACACCTACGAGCAGTACTTC
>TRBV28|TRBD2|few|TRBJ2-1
CASSFSHSGYPANEQFF
TGTGCCAGCAGTTTTTCCCATAGCGGGTACCCCGCTAATGAGCAGTTCTTC
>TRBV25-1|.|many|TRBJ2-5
CASSDRRQETQYF
TGTGCCAGCAGTGATAGACGTCAAGAGACCCAGTACTTC
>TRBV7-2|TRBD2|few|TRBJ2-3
CASSPRTSGATDTQYF
TGTGCCAGCAGCCCTAGGACTAGCGGTGCCACAGATACGCAGTATTTT
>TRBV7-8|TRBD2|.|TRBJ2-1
CASSPLVSSGAVRFF
TGTGCCAGCAGCCCCCTCGTTTCTAGCGGGGCGGTTAGGTTCTTC
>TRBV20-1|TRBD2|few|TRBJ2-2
CSARGVQRGYTGELFF
TGCAGTGCTAGAGGGGTCCAGCGGGGATACACCGGGGAGCTGTTTTTT
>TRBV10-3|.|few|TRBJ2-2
CAISDWGGVSPSPGELFF
TGTGCCATCAGTGATTGGGGCGGGGTTTCCCCTTCTCCCGGGGAGCTGTTTTTT
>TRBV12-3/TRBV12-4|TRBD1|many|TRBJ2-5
CASSETGGRETQYF
TGTGCCAGCAGTGAAACAGGGGGCCGAGAGACCCAGTACTTC
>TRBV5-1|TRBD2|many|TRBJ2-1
CASSPLAGSYNEQFF
TGCGCCAGCAGCCCACTAGCGGGCTCCTACAATGAGCAGTTCTTC
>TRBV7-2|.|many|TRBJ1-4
CASSRRVTNEKLFF
TGTGCCAGCAGCCGCAGGGTAACTAATGAAAAACTGTTTTTT
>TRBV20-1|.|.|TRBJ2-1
CSASWGEQFF
TGCAGTGCTAGCTGGGGTGAGCAGTTCTTC
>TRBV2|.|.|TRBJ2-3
CASSEMASRADTQYF
TGTGCCAGCAGTGAAATGGCTAGTCGCGCAGATACGCAGTATTTT
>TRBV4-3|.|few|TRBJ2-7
CASSQWGVNTYEQYF
TGCGCCAGCAGCCAGTGGGGGGTCAACACCTACGAGCAGTACTTC
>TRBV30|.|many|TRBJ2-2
CAWSVGPGELFF
TGTGCCTGGAGTGTTGGTCCCGGGGAGCTGTTTTTT
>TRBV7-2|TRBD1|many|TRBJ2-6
CASSLTGDGANVLTF
TGTGCCAGCAGCTTAACAGGGGACGGGGCCAACGTCCTGACTTTC
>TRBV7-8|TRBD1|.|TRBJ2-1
CASSRSGQSNEQFF
TGTGCCAGCAGCAGATCGGGACAGAGCAATGAGCAGTTCTTC
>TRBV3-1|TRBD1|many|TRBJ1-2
CASSQGNRGVNYGYTF
TGTGCCAGCAGCCAGGGAAACAGGGGAGTTAACTATGGCTACACCTTC
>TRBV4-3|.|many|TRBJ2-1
CASSQGDFRDSSRNEQFF
TGCGCCAGCAGCCAAGGGGACTTCCGGGACTCCTCGCGCAATGAGCAGTTCTTC
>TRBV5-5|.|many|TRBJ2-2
CASSRQTGELFF
TGTGCCAGCAGCCGACAGACCGGGGAGCTGTTTTTT
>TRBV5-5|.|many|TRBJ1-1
CASSLEYSRYREAFF
TGTGCCAGCAGCTTGGAGTACTCGCGTTACAGGGAAGCTTTCTTT